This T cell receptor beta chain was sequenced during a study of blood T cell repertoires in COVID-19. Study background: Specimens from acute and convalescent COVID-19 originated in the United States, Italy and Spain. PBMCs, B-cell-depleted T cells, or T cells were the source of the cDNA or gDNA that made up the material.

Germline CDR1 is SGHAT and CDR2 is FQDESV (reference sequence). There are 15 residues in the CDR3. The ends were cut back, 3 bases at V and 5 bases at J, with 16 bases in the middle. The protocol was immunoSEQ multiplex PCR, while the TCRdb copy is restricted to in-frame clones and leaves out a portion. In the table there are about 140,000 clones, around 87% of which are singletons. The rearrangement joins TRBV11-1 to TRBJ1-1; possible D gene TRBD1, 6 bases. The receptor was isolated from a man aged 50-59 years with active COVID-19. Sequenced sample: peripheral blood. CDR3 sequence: CASSFPRGLGTEAFF. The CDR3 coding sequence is TGTGCCAGCAGCTTTCCCAGGGGCCTGGGGACTGAAGCTTTCTTT.